Each of the 24 T cell receptor beta chains below was sequenced from the same sample in a study of vaccination effects on CD4 cells after COVID-19. These receptors' targets are unknown. Sequenced by immunoSEQ multiplex PCR; TCRdb stores in-frame clones only, minus some. The sample includes tens of thousands of clones, around 69% of them seen just once. It was after approximately 11 days of culture that CD4+ T cells were isolated. Participants received two doses of either the BNT162b2 or mRNA-1273 vaccine. Sequencing used CD4+ T cells from PBMCs cultured without peptide, obtained after COVID-19 vaccination. The receptor set was obtained from a human donor who received a COVID-19 vaccine.

The chain has TRBV12-5 and TRBJ2-1; D gene unclear. The CDR3 consists of 12 residues. The V end was cut by 6 bases, the J end by 4 bases, with 7 bases between. From germline, CDR1 is LGHNT and CDR2 FRNRAP. This chain's CDR3 is CASGKVYNEQFF. DNA of the CDR3: TGTGCTAGTGGCAAAGTATACAATGAGCAGTTCTTC.

The V call is TRBV9, the J call TRBJ2-3; the D gene is possibly TRBD1 (5 bases). Germline-derived CDR1 and CDR2 are SGDLS and YYNGEE. V was shortened by 3 bases and J by 2 bases, with 16 bases between the two germline ends. There are 16 residues in the CDR3. In nucleotides, the CDR3 is TGTGCCAGCAGCGCCTTTGGACAATCCCTCACAGATACGCAGTATTTT. Its protein is CASSAFGQSLTDTQYF.

This rearrangement joins TRBV29-1 to TRBJ1-3; TRBD1 might be the D (5 bases). V was clipped by 7 bases and J by 0 bases, with 16 bases between them. The germline CDR1 and CDR2 sequences are SQVTM and ANQGSEA. The CDR3 covers 15 residues. CDR3 amino acids: CSANDRPGSGNTIYF. DNA for the CDR3: TGCAGCGCTAATGACAGACCAGGCTCTGGAAACACCATATATTTT.

V is TRBV7-9 and J is TRBJ2-7, with TRBD2 matching 7 bases. This CDR3 spans 15 amino acids. V was clipped by 3 bases and J by 4 bases; unmatched bases: 9. The germline V gene encodes CDR1 SEHNR and CDR2 FQNEAQ (reference sequence). The CDR3 loop reads CASSFGGGPSYEQYV. The CDR3 region has the DNA TGTGCCAGCAGCTTCGGGGGAGGGCCCTCATACGAGCAGTACGTC.

The chain links TRBV10-2 to TRBJ2-7, with a possible D match to TRBD2 (5 bases). Germline CDR1 is WSHSY and CDR2 is SAAADI. The CDR3 sequence is 14 residues long. With 4 bases removed from V and 4 bases from J, the gap between germline ends came to 14 bases. CDR3 DNA sequence: TGCGCCAGCAGTGCCGGGGAGAGGGTATACGAGCAGTACGTC. Amino acid sequence: CASSAGERVYEQYV.

This clone was counted once. CDR3 in amino acids: CATSTSQETQYF. The CDR3 bases are TGTGCCACCAGTACGTCCCAAGAGACCCAGTACTTC. The chain couples TRBV24-1 to TRBJ2-5, with no clear D. CDR3 length: 12 residues. The V gene's germline CDR1 is KGHDR and CDR2 SFDVKD. V was trimmed by 6 bases and J by 1 base, leaving 5 bases between them.

The sample holds one count of this clone. The V gene is TRBV5-4, the J gene TRBJ1-6, with D tentatively TRBD1 (5 bases). Trimming shortened V by 1 base and J by 10 bases, and 12 bases separated the two germline ends. Germline values: CDR1 SGHNT, CDR2 YYREEE (reference sequence). The length of the CDR3 is 14 residues. CDR3 sequence: CASSLQGISSPLHF. In DNA, the CDR3 is TGTGCCAGCAGCTTGCAGGGAATTAGCTCACCCCTCCACTTT.

The chain joins TRBV2 to TRBJ2-1, with D unresolved. The CDR3 consists of 11 residues. V was clipped by 4 bases and J by 5 bases, with 3 bases between them. Germline V lookup: CDR1 SNHLY, CDR2 FYNNEI. CDR3 nucleotide sequence: TGTGCCAGCAGTGGTCACAATGAGCAGTTCTTC. Translating it yields CASSGHNEQFF.

The rearrangement links TRBV2 to TRBJ1-1; D is undetermined. Germline CDR1 reads SNHLY; CDR2 reads FYNNEI. The germline V and J ends were trimmed by 1 base and 1 base, with 4 bases remaining between them. The CDR3 loop spans 13 amino acids. The CDR3 sequence: CASSEDWNTEAFF. CDR3 coding DNA: TGTGCCAGCAGTGAAGATTGGAACACTGAAGCTTTCTTT.

The rearrangement uses TRBV18 and TRBJ1-2; a possible D gene is TRBD1 (6 bases). Deletions cut 0 bases from V and 7 bases from J, with 24 bases between. Per the germline V gene, CDR1 is KGHSH and CDR2 is LQKENI. This CDR3 spans 18 amino acids. CDR3 DNA: TGTGCCAGCTCACCACCAAAATCCTCTAAAAGACAGGTGCCTGGCTACACCTTC. Residues: CASSPPKSSKRQVPGYTF.

The gene calls are TRBV15 and TRBJ1-5; D may be TRBD1 (5 bases). Germline loops: CDR1 LNHNV, CDR2 YYDKDF (reference sequence). There are 15 residues in the CDR3. V shed 1 base and J shed 4 bases, with 11 bases lying between them. CDR3 nucleotides: TGTGCCACCAGCAGAGTTTGGGGGGATAATCAGCCCCAGCATTTT. Its translation: CATSRVWGDNQPQHF. The whole variable domain, filled in from reference TRBV15 and TRBJ1-5, reads DAMVIQNPRYQVTQFGKPVTLSCSQTLNHNVMYWYQQKSSQAPKLLFHYYDKDFNNEADTPDNFQSRRPNTSFCFLDIRSPGLGDTAMYLCATSRVWGDNQPQHFGDGTRLSIL.

The chain is built from TRBV7-9 and TRBJ2-7; D may be TRBD2 (7 bases). Trimming shortened V by 8 bases and J by 7 bases, and 24 bases separated the two germline ends. CDR3 length equals 15 residues. Germline V gene sequence: CDR1 SEHNR, CDR2 FQNEAQ (reference sequence). CDR3 region: CASRQGSGEDWEQYV. The CDR3 nucleotides read TGTGCCAGCCGCCAGGGGAGCGGGGAGGACTGGGAGCAGTACGTC.

This clone came up once. The gene calls are TRBV27 and TRBJ1-1; D unclear. CDR3 length: 14 residues. The germline V and J ends were trimmed by 6 bases and 3 bases, with 14 bases remaining between them. The germline gives CDR1 MNHEY, CDR2 SMNVEV (reference sequence). The CDR3 region is CASSRANWDTEAFF. Written as DNA, the CDR3 is TGTGCCAGCAGCCGCGCGAACTGGGACACTGAAGCTTTCTTT.

The genes are TRBV18 and TRBJ2-3, with D perhaps TRBD1 (5 bases). V was trimmed by 8 bases and J by 3 bases, leaving 15 bases between them. The germline V gene has CDR1 KGHSH and CDR2 LQKENI. The CDR3 spans 14 residues. CDR3 region: CASHVSRVTDTQYF. The CDR3 coding sequence is TGTGCCAGCCACGTTTCCAGGGTTACAGATACGCAGTATTTT. The variable domain in full, completed from reference TRBV18 and TRBJ2-3, reads NAGVMQNPRHLVRRRGQEARLRCSPMKGHSHVYWYRQLPEEGLKFMVYLQKENIIDESGMPKERFSAEFPKEGPSILRIQQVVRGDSAAYFCASHVSRVTDTQYFGPGTRLTVL.

V usage is TRBV11-2 and J usage is TRBJ2-1; a weak D match, TRBD1 (5 bases). The CDR3 runs to 17 residues. Germline V gene sequence: CDR1 SGHAT, CDR2 FQNNGV. V dropped 4 bases and J dropped 2 bases, with 18 bases sitting between them. The CDR3 DNA sequence: TGTGCCAGCAGCTCCAAAACTTGGGGCCAGACCTACAATGAGCAGTTCTTC. It yields the protein CASSSKTWGQTYNEQFF.

This clone was recorded once. The chain recombines TRBV19 with TRBJ2-6; unclear D gene. Germline V lookup: CDR1 LNHDA, CDR2 SQIVND (reference sequence). The CDR3 runs 14 residues. Trimming stripped 2 bases from V and 3 bases from J, with 5 bases between. The CDR3 here is CASSINHGANVLTF. The CDR3 DNA follows: TGTGCCAGTAGTATAAATCATGGGGCCAACGTCCTGACTTTC.

This chain uses TRBV27 with TRBJ2-4, with TRBD1 matching over 8 bases. The germline V gene has CDR1 MNHEY and CDR2 SMNVEV (reference sequence). Unmatched junction bases numbered 13, after V lost 5 bases and J lost 4 bases. The CDR3 consists of 17 residues. The DNA for the CDR3 is TGTGCCAGCAGTGCGAAAATAGGACAGGGCATTAAAAACATTCAGTACTTC. It yields the protein CASSAKIGQGIKNIQYF.

The V and J genes are TRBV5-1 and TRBJ1-2, with D hard to call. The CDR3 is 16 residues long. V lost 3 bases and J lost 7, with 22 bases in between. Germline loops: CDR1 SGHRS, CDR2 YFSETQ. This CDR3 reads CASSYDPTGRAGGYTF. In DNA, the CDR3 is TGCGCCAGCAGCTACGACCCAACGGGGAGGGCGGGTGGCTACACCTTC.

The chain uses TRBV6-6 and TRBJ2-4; 8 bases line up with TRBD2. CDR1 and CDR2 from the germline V gene are MNHNY and SVGAGI (reference sequence). Unmatched junction bases numbered 4, after V lost 6 bases and J lost 0 bases. This CDR3 spans 15 amino acids. In DNA form, the CDR3 reads TGTGCCAGCAGCCCGGGAGGGATAGCCAAAAACATTCAGTACTTC. It codes for CASSPGGIAKNIQYF.

This clone was picked up one time. This sequence joins TRBV4-1 and TRBJ1-3; no firm D call. V lost 3 bases and J lost 0, with 15 bases in between. This CDR3 is 17 amino acids long. The germline V gene encodes CDR1 MGHRA and CDR2 YSYEKL. The CDR3 loop reads CASSQISIPSSGNTIYF. Written as DNA, the CDR3 is TGCGCCAGCAGCCAGATCTCTATCCCGTCCTCTGGAAACACCATATATTTT.

The chain joins TRBV12-3 or TRBV12-4 to TRBJ1-5, with 9 bases fitting TRBD1. V lost 5 bases and J lost 6; bases outside the gene matches: 2. The CDR3 is 13 residues long. The CDR3 DNA follows: TGTGCCAGCAGTCGACAGGGGGTTCAGCCCCAGCATTTT. Its translation is CASSRQGVQPQHF.

CDR3 bases: TGTGCCAGCTCGCCTTACGAGGGGGGGATCTCTGGAAACACCATATATTTT. Residues: CASSPYEGGISGNTIYF. V usage is TRBV18 and J usage is TRBJ1-3; possible D gene TRBD1, 6 bases. The germline CDR1 and CDR2 sequences are KGHSH and LQKENI. Trimming removed 6 bases at V and 0 bases at J, with 18 bases between. This CDR3 region has 17 residues. The full variable domain, in which reference TRBV18 and TRBJ1-3 provide the parts outside the CDR3, is NAGVMQNPRHLVRRRGQEARLRCSPMKGHSHVYWYRQLPEEGLKFMVYLQKENIIDESGMPKERFSAEFPKEGPSILRIQQVVRGDSAAYFCASSPYEGGISGNTIYFGEGSWLTVV.

The V gene is TRBV28, the J gene TRBJ1-5, with a possible D match to TRBD1 (6 bases). CDR1 MDHEN and CDR2 SYDVKM come from the germline V gene. The length of the CDR3 is 19 residues. V lost 8 bases to trimming and J lost 0 bases, with 26 bases between them. CDR3 loop: CASQNYLDRHHNSNQPQHF. The CDR3, as DNA: TGTGCCAGCCAAAATTACCTGGACAGACATCATAATAGCAATCAGCCCCAGCATTTT.

The genes are TRBV3-1 (or the pseudogene TRBV3-2) and TRBJ2-5; TRBD2 is a possible D gene (6 bases). V was shortened by 5 bases and J by 5 bases, with 15 bases between the two germline ends. Germline V gene sequence: CDR1 LGHDT, CDR2 YNNKEL (reference sequence). This CDR3 spans 14 amino acids. The CDR3 DNA follows: TGTGCCAGCAGCGCGGGAATCCAGCCGGAGACCCAGTACTTC. Protein sequence: CASSAGIQPETQYF.